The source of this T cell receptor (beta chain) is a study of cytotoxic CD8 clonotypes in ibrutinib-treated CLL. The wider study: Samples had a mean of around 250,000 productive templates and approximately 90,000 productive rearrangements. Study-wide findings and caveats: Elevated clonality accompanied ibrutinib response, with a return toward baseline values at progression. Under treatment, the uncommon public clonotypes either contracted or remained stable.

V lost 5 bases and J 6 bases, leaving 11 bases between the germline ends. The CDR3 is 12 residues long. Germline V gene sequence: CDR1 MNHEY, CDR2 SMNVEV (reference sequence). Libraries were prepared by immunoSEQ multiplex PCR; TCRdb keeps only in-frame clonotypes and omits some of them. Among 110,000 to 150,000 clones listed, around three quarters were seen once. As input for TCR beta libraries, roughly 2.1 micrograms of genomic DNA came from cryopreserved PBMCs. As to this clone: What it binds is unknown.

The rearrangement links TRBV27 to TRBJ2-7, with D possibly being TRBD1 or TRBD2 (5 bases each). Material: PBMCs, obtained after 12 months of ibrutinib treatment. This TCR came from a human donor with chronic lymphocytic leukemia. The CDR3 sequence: CASSPEGREQYF. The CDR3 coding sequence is TGTGCCAGCAGTCCCGAGGGGCGCGAGCAGTACTTC.